These T cell receptor beta chains were read from a single sample in a study of cytomegalovirus exposure and HLA in healthy donors. Assay: immunoSEQ multiplex PCR; the TCRdb copy retains only in-frame clones and omits some. The table lists some 140,000 clones, about four fifths of them singletons. Sequenced material: PBMCs. Every receptor here comes from a female donor in good health and CMV-seronegative. Each CDR3 is given with its conserved first and last residue. The D gene is left open where the match is weak. Not every row has a clone size; where given, it reads once, few, many or a size class.

NA	NA	TRBV19	13	TRBJ1-5	TGTGCCAGTAGGGACAGCTCTGATCAGCCCCAGCATTTT	CASRDSSDQPQHF
NA	NA	TRBV10-3	11	TRBJ2-3	TGTGCCATCAGTACCCAGGAGGATAAGTATTTT	CAISTQEDKYF
TRBD2	NA	TRBV9	13	TRBJ2-7	TGTGCCAGCAGCTCCCGGACTAGCTACGAGCAGTACTTC	CASSSRTSYEQYF
TRBD2	NA	TRBV18	15	TRBJ2-7	TGTGCCAGCTCACCACCGACGGCGGGGGCCTACGAGCAGTACTTC	CASSPPTAGAYEQYF
NA	NA	TRBV2	11	TRBJ2-5	TGTGCCAGCAAGGGGGAAGAGACCCAGTACTTC	CASKGEETQYF
TRBD2	many	TRBV10-2	15	TRBJ2-1	TGCGCCAGCAGTAAAAGCGGGGGACCTCACAATGAGCAGTTCTTC	CASSKSGGPHNEQFF
TRBD1	few	TRBV10-3	14	TRBJ1-1	TGTGCCATCAGTGCGGACAGGGGGAGTACTGAAGCTTTCTTT	CAISADRGSTEAFF
NA	NA	TRBV9	14	TRBJ2-7	TGTGCCAGCAGCTTGGACATTTTCTCCTACGAGCAGTACTTC	CASSLDIFSYEQYF
TRBD1	few	TRBV7-9	15	TRBJ1-1	TGTGCCAGCACCACAAAAACAGGGGGATACACTGAAGCTTTCTTT	CASTTKTGGYTEAFF
TRBD2	NA	TRBV7-9	16	TRBJ2-1	TGTGCCAGCAGCTTAAGGGATGGCGGGAGGTACAATGAGCAGTTCTTC	CASSLRDGGRYNEQFF
TRBD1	once	TRBV27	14	TRBJ2-1	TGTGCCAGCAGTTTATTCGGACAGGGCGGTGAGCAGTTCTTC	CASSLFGQGGEQFF
NA	NA	TRBV2	16	TRBJ1-2	TGTGCCAGCAGGACCCGATTACCGTCAGGGGAATATGGCTACACCTTC	CASRTRLPSGEYGYTF
TRBD1	NA	TRBV5-1	17	TRBJ2-1	TGCGCCAGCAGCCCGAACTCCGGGACAGGGGGCTTCAATGAGCAGTTCTTC	CASSPNSGTGGFNEQFF
NA	few	TRBV6-1	14	TRBJ1-5	TGTGCCAGCAGTGGGGGCAGCTTCTCTCAGCCCCAGCATTTT	CASSGGSFSQPQHF
TRBD2	NA	TRBV4-3	15	TRBJ2-7	TGCGCCAGCAGCGTACTTCAGACGGGGGGCTACGAGCAGTACTTC	CASSVLQTGGYEQYF
TRBD2	NA	TRBV5-1	16	TRBJ2-1	TGCGCCAGCAGCGCCTTCCTGAGCGGGGGGAGTAATGAGCAGTTCTTC	CASSAFLSGGSNEQFF
TRBD2	NA	TRBV4-2	15	TRBJ2-3	TGTGCCAGCAGTTTAGCGGGGGGGCCCCCAGATACGCAGTATTTT	CASSLAGGPPDTQYF
TRBD1	NA	TRBV6-1	15	TRBJ1-1	TGTGCCAGCATCAGATTCGCCCAAACAGGGGATGAAGCTTTCTTT	CASIRFAQTGDEAFF
NA	few	TRBV7-2	13	TRBJ2-5	TGTGCCAGCAGTCGGGGGGCCCGGGAGACCCAGTACTTC	CASSRGARETQYF
TRBD2	NA	TRBV5-1	15	TRBJ2-2	TGCGCCAGCGGCCCGGCGGGAGTTACCACCGGGGAGCTGTTTTTT	CASGPAGVTTGELFF
NA	NA	TRBV4-3	14	TRBJ2-1	TGCGCCAGCAGCCAAGACGAACTAGCTCCTGAGCAGTTCTTC	CASSQDELAPEQFF
NA	NA	TRBV2	12	TRBJ2-7	TGTGCCAGCAGGGACAGATACTACGAGCAGTACTTC	CASRDRYYEQYF
TRBD1	NA	TRBV29-1	13	TRBJ2-5	TGCGCTGCTGGGACAGGGGGCCGGGAGACCCAGTACTTC	CAAGTGGRETQYF
NA	NA	TRBV29-1	13	TRBJ1-1	TGCGGTTGTAAGGACTCGAGTAGAACTGAAGCTTTCTTT	CGCKDSSRTEAFF
TRBD2	NA	TRBV5-4	15	TRBJ2-1	TGTGCCAGCAGCTTGGAACTAGCGGGGCCCCGGGAGCAGTTCTTC	CASSLELAGPREQFF
NA	NA	TRBV6-5	15	TRBJ2-6	TGTGCCAGCCGAAAACAGGTCTCTGGGGCCAACGTCCTGACTTTC	CASRKQVSGANVLTF
NA	NA	TRBV27	16	TRBJ1-1	TGTGCCAGCAGTTTTGGGGGGGCTAAATTGAACACTGAAGCTTTCTTT	CASSFGGAKLNTEAFF
NA	NA	TRBV28	17	TRBJ1-5	TGTGCCAGCAGTTTAATGGGGCGCGGATATAGCAATCAGCCCCAGCATTTT	CASSLMGRGYSNQPQHF
NA	NA	TRBV30	18	TRBJ2-1	TGTGCCTGGAGTTTCTCTGGGCAGGGGGGACAACCTTACAATGAGCAGTTCTTC	CAWSFSGQGGQPYNEQFF
TRBD2	NA	TRBV29-1	12	TRBJ2-2	TGCAGCGTTGAGGGGACTAGCGGTGGACTGTTTTTT	CSVEGTSGGLFF
NA	NA	TRBV9	15	TRBJ1-4	TGTGCCAGCAGCGCGGATGGTTCTAGGAATGAAAAACTGTTTTTT	CASSADGSRNEKLFF
TRBD2	NA	TRBV7-2	13	TRBJ2-5	TGTGCCAGCAGAAGCGGGGGGGGAGAGACCCAGTACTTC	CASRSGGGETQYF
TRBD1	NA	TRBV29-1	13	TRBJ1-2	TGCAGCGTTGAACCCAGGGGGCTGGTTGGCTACACCTTC	CSVEPRGLVGYTF
NA	few	TRBV6-1	16	TRBJ2-2	TGTGCCAGCAGTGGCAACATAGGAGGGGAGATCGGGGAGCTGTTTTTT	CASSGNIGGEIGELFF
NA	NA	TRBV19	15	TRBJ2-5	TGTGCCAGTAGTATCGCAGGGCAGGGTGAAGAGACCCAGTACTTC	CASSIAGQGEETQYF
TRBD2	NA	TRBV5-1	21	TRBJ2-1	TGCGCCAGCAGCTTGGCAGGGACTAGCGGGAGATACGATAGCTCCTACAATGAGCAGTTCTTC	CASSLAGTSGRYDSSYNEQFF
NA	NA	TRBV9	12	TRBJ2-7	TGTGCCAGCGGCGGGACAGCCCACGAGCAGTACTTC	CASGGTAHEQYF
NA	few	TRBV5-5	12	TRBJ2-3	TGTGCCAGCGGCGGCTACACAGATACGCAGTATTTT	CASGGYTDTQYF
TRBD2	once	TRBV2	13	TRBJ2-1	TGTGCCAGCACTAGCGGAGCCTACAATGAGCAGTTCTTC	CASTSGAYNEQFF
NA	NA	TRBV7-2	14	TRBJ1-1	TGTGCCAGCAGCTTTGGGGGGAGGGACACTGAAGCTTTCTTT	CASSFGGRDTEAFF
TRBD1	NA	TRBV7-2	13	TRBJ1-1	TGTGCCAGCAGCTTAGCGGGACAGAGTGAAGCTTTCTTT	CASSLAGQSEAFF